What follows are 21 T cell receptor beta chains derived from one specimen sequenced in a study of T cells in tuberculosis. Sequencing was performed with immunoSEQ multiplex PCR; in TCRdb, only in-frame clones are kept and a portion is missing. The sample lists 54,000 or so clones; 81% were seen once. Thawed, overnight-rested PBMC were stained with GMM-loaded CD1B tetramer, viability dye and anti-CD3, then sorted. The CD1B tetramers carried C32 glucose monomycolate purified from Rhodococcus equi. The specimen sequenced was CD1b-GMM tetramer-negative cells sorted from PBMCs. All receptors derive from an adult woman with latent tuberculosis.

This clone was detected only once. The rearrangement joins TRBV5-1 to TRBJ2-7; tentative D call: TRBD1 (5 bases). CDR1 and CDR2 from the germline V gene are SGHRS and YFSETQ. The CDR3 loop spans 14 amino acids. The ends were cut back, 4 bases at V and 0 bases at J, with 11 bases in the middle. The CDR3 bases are TGCGCCAGCAGCGGGGCAGGTAACTCCTACGAGCAGTACTTC. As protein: CASSGAGNSYEQYF.

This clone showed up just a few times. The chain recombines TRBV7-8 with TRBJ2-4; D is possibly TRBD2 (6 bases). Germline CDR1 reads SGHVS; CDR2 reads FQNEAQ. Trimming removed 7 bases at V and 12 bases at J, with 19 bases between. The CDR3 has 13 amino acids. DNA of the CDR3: TGTGCCAGCACCGAGGACGCGCGGGGAGGTCAGTACTTC. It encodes CASTEDARGGQYF.

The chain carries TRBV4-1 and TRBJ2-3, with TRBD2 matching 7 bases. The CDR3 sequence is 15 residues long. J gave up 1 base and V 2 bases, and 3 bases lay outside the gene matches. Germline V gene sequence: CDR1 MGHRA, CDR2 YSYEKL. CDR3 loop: CASSQSGGGTDTQYF. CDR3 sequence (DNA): TGCGCCAGCAGCCAATCGGGGGGTGGCACAGATACGCAGTATTTT.

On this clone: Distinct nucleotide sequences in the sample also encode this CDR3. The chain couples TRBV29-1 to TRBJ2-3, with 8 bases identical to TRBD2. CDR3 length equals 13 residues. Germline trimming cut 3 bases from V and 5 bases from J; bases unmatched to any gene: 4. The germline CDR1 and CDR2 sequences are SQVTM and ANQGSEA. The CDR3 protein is CSVEGRGGDTQYF. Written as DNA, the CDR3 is TGCAGCGTTGAGGGCCGGGGGGGAGATACGCAGTATTTT.

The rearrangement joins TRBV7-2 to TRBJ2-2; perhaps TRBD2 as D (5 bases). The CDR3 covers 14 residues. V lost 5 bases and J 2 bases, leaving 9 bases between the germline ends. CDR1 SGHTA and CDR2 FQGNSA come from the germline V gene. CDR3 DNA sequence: TGTGCCAGCAGCACCGGGATAAACACCGGGGAGCTGTTTTTT. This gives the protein CASSTGINTGELFF.

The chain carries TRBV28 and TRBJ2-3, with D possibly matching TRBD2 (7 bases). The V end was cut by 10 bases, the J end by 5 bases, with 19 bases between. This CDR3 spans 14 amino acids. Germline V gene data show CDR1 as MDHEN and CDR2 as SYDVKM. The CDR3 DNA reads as TGTGCCATCCGAGGGGGGAGGGCCGGAGATACGCAGTATTTT. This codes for CAIRGGRAGDTQYF.

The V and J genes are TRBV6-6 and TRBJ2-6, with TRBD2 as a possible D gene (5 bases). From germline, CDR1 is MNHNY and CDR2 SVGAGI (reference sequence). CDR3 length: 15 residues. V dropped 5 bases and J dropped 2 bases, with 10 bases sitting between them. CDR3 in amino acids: CASSGGGTGANVLTF. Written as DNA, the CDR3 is TGTGCCAGCAGTGGAGGTGGTACTGGGGCCAACGTCCTGACTTTC.

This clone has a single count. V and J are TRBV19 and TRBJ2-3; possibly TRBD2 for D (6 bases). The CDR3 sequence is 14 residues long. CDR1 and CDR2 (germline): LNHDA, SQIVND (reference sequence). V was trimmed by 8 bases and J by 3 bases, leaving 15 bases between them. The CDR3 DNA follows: TGTGCCAGTTGTGGCGGGGTTGAAACAGATACGCAGTATTTT. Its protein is CASCGGVETDTQYF.

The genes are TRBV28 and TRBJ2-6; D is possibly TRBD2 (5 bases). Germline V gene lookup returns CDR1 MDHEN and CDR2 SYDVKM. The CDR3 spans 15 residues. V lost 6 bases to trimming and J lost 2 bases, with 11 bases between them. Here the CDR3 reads CASREERTGANVLTF. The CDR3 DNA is TGTGCCAGCAGGGAGGAGAGAACTGGGGCCAACGTCCTGACTTTC.

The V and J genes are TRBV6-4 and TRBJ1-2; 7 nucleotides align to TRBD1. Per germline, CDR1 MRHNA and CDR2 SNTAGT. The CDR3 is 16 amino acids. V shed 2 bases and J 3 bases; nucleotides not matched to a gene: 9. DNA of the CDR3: TGTGCCAGCAGTGACGGCCCTGGGGGGACAGACTATGGCTACACCTTC. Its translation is CASSDGPGGTDYGYTF.

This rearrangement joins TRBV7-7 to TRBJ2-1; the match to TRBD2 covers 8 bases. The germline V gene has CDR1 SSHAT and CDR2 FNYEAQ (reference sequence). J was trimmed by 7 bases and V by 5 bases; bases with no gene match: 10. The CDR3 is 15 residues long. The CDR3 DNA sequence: TGTGCCAGCAGCCCCCGGGGGGGTACGGAGAATGAGCAGTTCTTC. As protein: CASSPRGGTENEQFF.

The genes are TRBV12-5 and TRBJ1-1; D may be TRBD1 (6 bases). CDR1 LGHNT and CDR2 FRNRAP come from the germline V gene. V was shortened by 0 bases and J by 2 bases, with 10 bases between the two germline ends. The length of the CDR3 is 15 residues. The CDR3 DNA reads TGTGCTAGTGGTTTGGTCCTCAGGGGAAACACTGAAGCTTTCTTT. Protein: CASGLVLRGNTEAFF. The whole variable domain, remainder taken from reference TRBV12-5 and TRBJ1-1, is DARVTQTPRHKVTEMGQEVTMRCQPILGHNTVFWYRQTMMQGLELLAYFRNRAPLDDSGMPKDRFSAEMPDATLATLKIQPSEPRDSAVYFCASGLVLRGNTEAFFGQGTRLTVV.

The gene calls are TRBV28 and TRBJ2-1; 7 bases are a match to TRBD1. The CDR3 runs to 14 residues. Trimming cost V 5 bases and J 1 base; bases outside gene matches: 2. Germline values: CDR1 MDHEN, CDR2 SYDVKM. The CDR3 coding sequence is TGTGCCAGCAGTGACAGGGTATCCTACAATGAGCAGTTCTTC. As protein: CASSDRVSYNEQFF.

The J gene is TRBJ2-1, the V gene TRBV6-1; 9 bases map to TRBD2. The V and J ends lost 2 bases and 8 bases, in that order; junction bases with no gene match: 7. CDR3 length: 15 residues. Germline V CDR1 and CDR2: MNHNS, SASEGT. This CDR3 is CASSEFIGTSYEQFF. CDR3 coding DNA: TGTGCCAGCAGTGAATTCATTGGGACTAGCTATGAGCAGTTCTTC.

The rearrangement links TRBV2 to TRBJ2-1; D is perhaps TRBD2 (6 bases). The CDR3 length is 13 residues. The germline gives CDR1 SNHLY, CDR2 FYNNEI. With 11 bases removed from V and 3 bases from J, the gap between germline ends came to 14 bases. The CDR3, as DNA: TGTGCCGACTCTAGCGAGAGCTACAATGAGCAGTTCTTC. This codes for CADSSESYNEQFF.

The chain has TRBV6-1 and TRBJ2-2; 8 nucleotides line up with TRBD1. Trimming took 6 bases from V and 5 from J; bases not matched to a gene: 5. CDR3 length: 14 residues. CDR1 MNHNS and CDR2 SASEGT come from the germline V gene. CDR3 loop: CASSRDRGTGELFF. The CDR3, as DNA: TGTGCCAGCAGCCGAGACAGGGGTACCGGGGAGCTGTTTTTT.

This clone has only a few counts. The CDR3 DNA sequence: TGTGCCAGCAGTCCTACAGGGGGCCGAGGCGGGGAGCTGTTTTTT. It yields the protein CASSPTGGRGGELFF. The chain combines TRBV28 with TRBJ2-2, with 9 nucleotides matching TRBD1. V was pared by 5 bases and J by 7 bases, with 8 bases of the junction left unmatched. The CDR3 is made up of 15 amino acids. Germline values: CDR1 MDHEN, CDR2 SYDVKM.

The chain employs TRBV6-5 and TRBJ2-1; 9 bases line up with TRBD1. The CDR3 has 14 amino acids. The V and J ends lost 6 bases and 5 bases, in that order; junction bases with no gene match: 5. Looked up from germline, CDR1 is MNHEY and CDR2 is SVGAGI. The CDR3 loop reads CASRWDRADNEQFF. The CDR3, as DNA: TGTGCCAGCAGATGGGACAGGGCTGACAATGAGCAGTTCTTC.

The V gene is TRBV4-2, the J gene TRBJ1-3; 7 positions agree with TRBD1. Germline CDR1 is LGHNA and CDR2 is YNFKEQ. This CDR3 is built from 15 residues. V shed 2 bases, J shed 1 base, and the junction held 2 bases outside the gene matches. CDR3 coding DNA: TGTGCCAGCAGCCAACTGACAGGGTCTGGAAACACCATATATTTT. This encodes CASSQLTGSGNTIYF.

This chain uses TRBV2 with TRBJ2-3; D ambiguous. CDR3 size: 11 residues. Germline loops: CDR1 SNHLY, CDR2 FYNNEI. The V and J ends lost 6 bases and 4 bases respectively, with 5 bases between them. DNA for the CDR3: TGTGCCAGCAGGGGCGCAGATACGCAGTATTTT. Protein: CASRGADTQYF.

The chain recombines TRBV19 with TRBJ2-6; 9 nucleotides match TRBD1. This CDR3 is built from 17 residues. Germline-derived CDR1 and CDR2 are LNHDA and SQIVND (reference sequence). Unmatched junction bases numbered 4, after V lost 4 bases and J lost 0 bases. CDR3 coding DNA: TGTGCCAGTAGTAAGGGGACAGGGCACTCTGGGGCCAACGTCCTGACTTTC. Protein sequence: CASSKGTGHSGANVLTF.